One and the same sample provided the 26 T cell receptor beta chains below, sequenced in a study of T cells in Graves' hyperthyroidism and ophthalmopathy (dated by TCRdb to between 2019 and 2020). Libraries were made using multiplex PCR. The instrument was an Illumina HiSeq 2000. Amplification of TCR beta CDR3 regions was carried out from RNA transcripts. For the first round of RT-PCR on the TCR CDR3, the HTBI primer set was used together with the Qiagen OneStep RT-PCR kit. TCRdb itself trimmed the public reads at Q25 with fastp, ran MiXCR and retained productive beta chains. Rows with one shared CDR3 protein collapse into an entry with the most common genes and DNA. The sample has some 250,000 distinct CDR3 sequences on record, about 15% of them singletons. 13% of the sample is held by the ten biggest clonotypes. The sequenced sample was blood. Every receptor here comes from a woman aged 40 to 50 with Graves' hyperthyroidism that later progressed to Graves' ophthalmopathy.

This clonotype has at least ten counts. This sequence joins TRBV6-5 and TRBJ1-2; a possible D gene is TRBD1 (6 bases). Germline V gene sequence: CDR1 MNHEY, CDR2 SVGAGI. The CDR3 runs to 14 residues. With 0 bases removed from V and 11 bases from J, the gap between germline ends came to 16 bases. CDR3 in DNA: TGTGCCAGCAGTTACTCGGGGGCTATGGCTACTTACACCTTC. As protein: CASSYSGAMATYTF.

This clonotype was recorded at least ten times. The V gene is TRBV2, the J gene TRBJ2-1; 8 bases agree with TRBD2. CDR1 and CDR2 (germline): SNHLY, FYNNEI. CDR3 length: 15 residues. Losses at the gene ends were 3 bases for V and 6 bases for J; bases not matched to a gene: 7. The DNA for the CDR3 is TGTGCCAGCAGTGACAATGGACTAGCCTCCAATGAGCAGTTCTTC. It specifies CASSDNGLASNEQFF.

The J gene is TRBJ1-2, the V gene TRBV11-2; D unclear. There are 15 residues in the CDR3. CDR1 is SGHAT and CDR2 is FQNNGV in the germline V gene. V lost 6 bases and J lost 4, with 18 bases in between. The CDR3 spells CASRPAGRTSYGYTF. The CDR3 DNA sequence: TGTGCCAGCAGGCCAGCCGGACGGACTTCCTATGGCTACACCTTC. Full variable domain (missing parts from reference TRBV11-2 and TRBJ1-2): EAGVAQSPRYKIIEKRQSVAFWCNPISGHATLYWYQQILGQGPKLLIQFQNNGVVDDSQLPKDRFSAERLKGVDSTLKIQPAKLEDSAVYLCASRPAGRTSYGYTFGSGTRLTVV.

This clonotype was detected many times. The V gene is TRBV3-1, the J gene TRBJ1-2; D is possibly TRBD1 (5 bases). This CDR3 has 11 amino acids. The V and J ends lost 3 bases and 7 bases respectively, with 6 bases between them. Germline V gene sequence: CDR1 LGHDT, CDR2 YNNKEL (reference sequence). This CDR3 reads CASSHRAGYTF. For the CDR3, the DNA is TGTGCCAGCAGCCACAGGGCTGGCTACACCTTC.

This clonotype showed up many times. The chain carries TRBV5-5 and TRBJ1-4; unclear D gene. This CDR3 comprises 16 residues. Trimming cost V 2 bases and J 0 bases, with 11 bases left between them. From germline, CDR1 is SGHKS and CDR2 YYEKEE (reference sequence). The CDR3 nucleotides read TGTGCCAGCAGCTTTGGATGGGGATCAACTAATGAAAAACTGTTTTTT. As protein: CASSFGWGSTNEKLFF.

This clonotype showed up many times. The rearrangement uses TRBV19 and TRBJ2-5, with 7 bases identical to TRBD2. The CDR3 runs to 12 residues. CDR1 and CDR2 from the germline V gene are LNHDA and SQIVND (reference sequence). V shed 9 bases and J 4 bases; nucleotides not matched to a gene: 5. In DNA, the CDR3 is TGTGCCAGCCGCGGGGGAGTAGAGACCCAGTACTTC. Its protein is CASRGGVETQYF.

In this sample, this clonotype turned up a few times. The V gene is TRBV9, the J gene TRBJ2-2, with TRBD2 matching over 10 bases. The CDR3 consists of 19 residues. Germline assignment: CDR1 SGDLS and CDR2 YYNGEE. Trimming at V came to 3 bases and at J to 0 bases, leaving 11 bases not matched to a gene. In nucleotides, the CDR3 is TGTGCCAGCAGCGGGGCGGAGCTAGCGGGAGAGCCGAACACCGGGGAGCTGTTTTTT. Translation: CASSGAELAGEPNTGELFF.

The sample holds many counts of this clonotype. The V call is TRBV7-8, the J call TRBJ2-1; a weak D match, TRBD2 (6 bases). Germline V gene lookup returns CDR1 SGHVS and CDR2 FQNEAQ. The length of the CDR3 is 16 residues. The DNA of the CDR3 is TGTGCTACGAGGCGGGGCCCCCCGCCGGCATCCTATGAGCAGTTCTTC. It encodes CATRRGPPPASYEQFF.

This clonotype was found many times. The CDR3 reads CASNLHPNTEAFF. CDR3 coding DNA: TGTGCCAGCAATTTACACCCGAACACTGAAGCTTTCTTT. The V and J genes are TRBV2 and TRBJ1-1; D is unresolved. The germline V and J ends were trimmed by 7 bases and 1 base, with 10 bases remaining between them. The CDR3 is 13 amino acids. CDR1 is SNHLY and CDR2 is FYNNEI in the germline V gene.

This clonotype has ten or more counts. This rearrangement joins TRBV20-1 to TRBJ2-2; the D call may be TRBD1 or TRBD2 (5 bases each). The CDR3 contains 13 residues. The V end was cut by 5 bases, the J end by 0 bases, with 7 bases between. From germline, CDR1 is DFQATT and CDR2 SNEGSKA (reference sequence). In DNA form, the CDR3 reads TGCAGTGCTGGGACGGCGAACACCGGGGAGCTGTTTTTT. It encodes CSAGTANTGELFF.

This clonotype was found many times. This rearrangement joins TRBV7-9 to TRBJ1-1; D not certain. Trimming left V 4 bases short and J 0 bases short, with 6 bases between. This CDR3 is built from 13 residues. Germline V gene sequence: CDR1 SEHNR, CDR2 FQNEAQ (reference sequence). This chain's CDR3 is CASSWRVNTEAFF. CDR3 DNA sequence: TGTGCCAGCAGCTGGCGGGTGAACACTGAAGCTTTCTTT.

The sample holds many counts of this clonotype. The rearrangement joins TRBV3-1 to TRBJ2-5; 13 nucleotides agree with TRBD2. CDR1 and CDR2 from the germline V gene are LGHDT and YNNKEL (reference sequence). J was trimmed by 6 bases and V by 0 bases; bases with no gene match: 16. The CDR3 covers 20 residues. CDR3 loop: CASSQEWLKLGLAGRKTQYF. In nucleotides, the CDR3 is TGTGCCAGCAGCCAAGAGTGGTTGAAACTGGGACTAGCGGGACGGAAGACCCAGTACTTC.

The rearrangement joins TRBV28 to TRBJ2-3; D is perhaps TRBD1 or TRBD2 (7 bases each). Between the trimmed V and J ends, which lost 6 bases and 4 bases, there was a span of 17 bases. CDR1 is MDHEN and CDR2 is SYDVKM in the germline V gene. The CDR3 is 15 residues long. The CDR3 DNA reads TGTGCCAGCAGCGCTAAACAGGGGAGGGCAGATACGCAGTATTTT. Translation: CASSAKQGRADTQYF.

In its sample, this clonotype was seen many times. The chain couples TRBV27 to TRBJ2-1; TRBD2 is a possible D gene (6 bases). CDR1 and CDR2 from the germline V gene are MNHEY and SMNVEV (reference sequence). V lost 5 bases and J lost 0, with 17 bases in between. This CDR3 is built from 17 residues. As DNA, the CDR3 is TGTGCCAGCAGTCTATACCCGGGACTGAGCTCCTACAATGAGCAGTTCTTC. Translated, it gives CASSLYPGLSSYNEQFF.

V is TRBV5-1 and J is TRBJ2-1, with 10 bases lining up with TRBD2. With 0 bases clipped from V and 8 bases from J, the junction kept 8 bases outside the gene matches. In germline, CDR1 is SGHRS, CDR2 YFSETQ. The CDR3 spans 16 residues. Here the CDR3 DNA reads TGCGCCAGCAGCTTGGCCTTGGCTAGCGGGAGCTATGAGCAGTTCTTC. Protein product: CASSLALASGSYEQFF.

This clonotype appeared a few times. CDR3 sequence: CASSPTTGPYEQYF. DNA for the CDR3: TGCGCCAGCAGCCCGACGACAGGGCCCTACGAGCAGTACTTC. V is TRBV5-1 and J is TRBJ2-7; 7 bases are a match to TRBD1. V lost 4 bases and J lost 2; bases outside the gene matches: 6. The CDR3 extends over 14 amino acids. Germline CDR1 reads SGHRS; CDR2 reads YFSETQ.

This clonotype was observed a few times. The chain employs TRBV7-2 and TRBJ2-1, with D possibly matching TRBD2 (6 bases). The CDR3 contains 16 residues. CDR1 is SGHTA and CDR2 is FQGNSA in the germline V gene. Trimming took 0 bases from V and 3 from J, leaving 12 bases between them. CDR3 bases: TGTGCCAGCAGCTTAGCGCCGTGGCGGGACTACAATGAGCAGTTCTTC. Amino acid sequence: CASSLAPWRDYNEQFF.

This clonotype was counted at least ten times. V gene TRBV3-1 combines with J gene TRBJ2-1; 9 bases map to TRBD2. This CDR3 spans 16 amino acids. Trimming at V came to 4 bases and at J to 4 bases, leaving 8 bases not matched to a gene. CDR1 and CDR2 (germline): LGHDT, YNNKEL (reference sequence). The CDR3 nucleotides read TGTGCCAGCAGCCGGCGGGCGGGAGGGCCGTACAATGAGCAGTTCTTC. This codes for CASSRRAGGPYNEQFF.

This clonotype was counted a few times. The chain links TRBV6-1 to TRBJ1-2, with unresolved D. The CDR3 is made up of 15 amino acids. Germline V gene lookup returns CDR1 MNHNS and CDR2 SASEGT. V was trimmed by 6 bases and J by 4 bases, leaving 18 bases between them. CDR3 protein: CASRPEMGSGYGYTF. The CDR3 nucleotides are TGTGCCAGCAGGCCAGAGATGGGGTCCGGCTATGGCTACACCTTC.

This clonotype was found a few times. The chain carries TRBV27 and TRBJ2-7, with D maybe TRBD2 (6 bases). CDR1 is MNHEY, CDR2 SMNVEV, per germline (reference sequence). There are 14 residues in the CDR3. Between the trimmed V and J ends, which lost 2 bases and 4 bases, there was a span of 12 bases. Written as DNA, the CDR3 is TGTGCCAGCAGTTTAGCGGGGATTGGGTACGAGCAGTACTTC. Amino acid sequence: CASSLAGIGYEQYF.

There are a few counts of this clonotype. The chain combines TRBV5-1 with TRBJ1-1; TRBD1 matches at 7 bases. CDR1 is SGHRS and CDR2 is YFSETQ in the germline V gene. V shed 4 bases, J shed 0 bases, and the junction held 6 bases outside the gene matches. The CDR3 is 15 amino acids. The CDR3 region has the DNA TGCGCCAGCAGCATACAGACAGGGTTGAACACTGAAGCTTTCTTT. Protein sequence: CASSIQTGLNTEAFF.

For the CDR3, the DNA is TGCGCCAGCAGCCAGCCTCGGTTTAATGCTTTTCTTGCGGGTGAGCAGTTCTTC. Translated: CASSQPRFNAFLAGEQFF. This rearrangement joins TRBV4-1 to TRBJ2-1, with a possible D match to TRBD2 (5 bases). Germline CDR1 reads MGHRA; CDR2 reads YSYEKL. V gave up 3 bases and J gave up 9 bases, with 27 bases separating them. There are 18 residues in the CDR3.

There are many counts of this clonotype. The chain combines TRBV10-3 with TRBJ2-1, with D tentatively TRBD1 or TRBD2 (5 bases each). CDR3 size: 17 residues. Germline V gene sequence: CDR1 ENHRY, CDR2 SYGVKD. V was shortened by 2 bases and J by 2 bases, with 16 bases between the two germline ends. In nucleotides, the CDR3 is TGTGCCATCAGTGAGGAAACAGGACTGGCAACCTACAATGAGCAGTTCTTC. Translated: CAISEETGLATYNEQFF.

The chain has TRBV20-1 and TRBJ2-1; D remains unclear. Trimming removed 1 base at V and 6 bases at J, with 13 bases between. CDR3 size: 14 residues. Looked up from germline, CDR1 is DFQATT and CDR2 is SNEGSKA (reference sequence). Here the CDR3 DNA reads TGCAGTGCTAGAGGGACGGCCACCGCCAATGAGCAGTTCTTC. Protein sequence: CSARGTATANEQFF.

Many counts were recorded for this clonotype. The rearrangement links TRBV15 to TRBJ1-2, with D unresolved. The CDR3 length is 15 residues. Trimming left V 0 bases short and J 2 bases short, with 10 bases between. Germline CDR1 and CDR2: LNHNV and YYDKDF (reference sequence). CDR3 DNA: TGTGCCACCAGCAGAGATGTGGGCAGCAACTATGGCTACACCTTC. This translates into CATSRDVGSNYGYTF.

This clonotype was detected only a few times. The chain couples TRBV4-2 to TRBJ1-5; 7 bases align to TRBD1. V gave up 0 bases and J gave up 0 bases; unmatched junction bases: 5. CDR1 and CDR2 (germline): LGHNA, YNFKEQ. The CDR3 extends over 17 amino acids. The CDR3 is CASSQDRDSHSNQPQHF. Here the CDR3 DNA reads TGTGCCAGCAGCCAAGATCGGGACAGCCATAGCAATCAGCCCCAGCATTTT.